The rows below give T cell receptor beta chains drawn from one sample of a study of T cells in Graves' hyperthyroidism and ophthalmopathy. TCRdb re-analysed the multiplex PCR reads in MiXCR, keeping a single row per CDR3 protein. The repertoire holds about 400,000 distinct CDR3 sequences, more than 15% seen once, with 7.5% to 8% in the top ten. Material for sequencing was blood. The origin of the receptors is a woman younger than 35 with Graves' hyperthyroidism. Both conserved end residues are part of each CDR3. Fields, in order: D gene, V gene, clone size, J gene, CDR3 DNA, CDR3 protein. D genes are given only for firm matches. Rows give clone size only sometimes, using once, few, many, or a class for an expanded clone.

-	TRBV9	few	TRBJ2-2	TGTGCCAGCAGCGTAGAAAGGGGAGGCGGGGAGCTGTTTTTT	CASSVERGGGELFF
TRBD1	TRBV29-1	-	TRBJ2-3	TGCAGCGGGGGACAGGGAGATACGCAGTATTTT	CSGGQGDTQYF
TRBD1	TRBV6-5	many	TRBJ2-7	TGTGCCAGCAGTTACGGGACAGGGTTCTACGAGCAGTACTTC	CASSYGTGFYEQYF
TRBD2	TRBV12-3/TRBV12-4	many	TRBJ2-7	TGTGCCAGCAGTTGGACTAGCGGGAGCTCCTACGAGCAGTACTTC	CASSWTSGSSYEQYF
TRBD2	TRBV20-1	-	TRBJ2-1	TGCAGTGCTAGAGATCGACTAGCGAATAATGAGCAGTTCTTC	CSARDRLANNEQFF
-	TRBV5-6	few	TRBJ2-5	TGTGCCAGCAGCCCCTGGGAAATCCAAGAGACCCAGTACTTC	CASSPWEIQETQYF
TRBD1	TRBV19	few	TRBJ1-2	TGTGCCAGTAGTACTCCGGGACAGAGTTTTAACTATGGCTACACCTTC	CASSTPGQSFNYGYTF
-	TRBV12-3/TRBV12-4	many	TRBJ2-7	TGTGCCAGCAGCCCGCGACAGCTCTACGAGCAGTACTTC	CASSPRQLYEQYF
TRBD1	TRBV4-2	-	TRBJ2-3	TGTGCCAGCAGCCAAGTTCAGGGGGGACAGGGGGCAGATACGCAGTATTTT	CASSQVQGGQGADTQYF
TRBD2	TRBV11-2	many	TRBJ2-3	TGTGCCAGCAGCTCCCGGCCCCTTGAGGGCGGGAGTACAGATACGCAGTATTTT	CASSSRPLEGGSTDTQYF
-	TRBV13	-	TRBJ1-1	TGTGCCAGCAGCTTATACAGGACCGAAGCTTTCTTT	CASSLYRTEAFF
-	TRBV6-2/TRBV6-3	many	TRBJ2-7	TGTGCCAGCAGTTACGGTGGCGGACCATACGAGCAGTACTTC	CASSYGGGPYEQYF
-	TRBV2	many	TRBJ2-1	TGTGCCAGCACCGAAAGGGGGGTCAGTGAGCAGTTCTTC	CASTERGVSEQFF
TRBD2	TRBV7-2	many	TRBJ2-3	TGTGCCAGCAGCTTAGAGGCTAGCGGGAGGTCGTTAGATACGCAGTATTTT	CASSLEASGRSLDTQYF
TRBD1	TRBV9	few	TRBJ2-2	TGTGCCAGCAGCGCTGGGACAGGGGGCAGGAACGGGGAGCTGTTTTTT	CASSAGTGGRNGELFF
-	TRBV5-1	-	TRBJ1-2	TGCGCCAGCAGCTTGAGAGTCCAGGGAACTCGAGGCTACACCTTC	CASSLRVQGTRGYTF
-	TRBV27	-	TRBJ2-2	TGTGCCAGCAGTTTGCCCGGGCCCACCGGGGAGCTGTTTTTT	CASSLPGPTGELFF
-	TRBV4-1	-	TRBJ2-3	TGCGCCAGCAGCCAAGAGTACACAGATACGCAGTATTTT	CASSQEYTDTQYF
TRBD1	TRBV7-9	many	TRBJ1-2	TGTGCCAGCGGAGGACAGGGGCTAGTCTCCGGCTACACCTTC	CASGGQGLVSGYTF
-	TRBV30	many	TRBJ2-1	TGTGCCTGGAGTGTACTACTGGATGAGCAGTTCTTC	CAWSVLLDEQFF
-	TRBV18	many	TRBJ2-5	TGTGCCAGCTCCCAGGGTTCGGAGACCCAGTACTTC	CASSQGSETQYF
-	TRBV7-9	-	TRBJ2-2	TGTGCCAGCAGCTTCGGTGGAGGGGCGAACACCGGGGAGCTGTTTTTT	CASSFGGGANTGELFF
TRBD2	TRBV11-3	many	TRBJ2-7	TGTGCCAGCATGCTCCGGAGGGGCGGGAGTAACTACGAGCAGTACTTC	CASMLRRGGSNYEQYF
TRBD2	TRBV5-1	few	TRBJ2-3	TGCGCCAGCAGCTTGGGGCTAGCGGGGTCGTCTAGCACAGATACGCAGTATTTT	CASSLGLAGSSSTDTQYF
TRBD2	TRBV4-1	-	TRBJ2-2	TGCGCCAGCAGCCTGGGACTAGCGGGAGGGCCAGTCGGGGAGCTGTTTTTT	CASSLGLAGGPVGELFF
TRBD1	TRBV7-2	many	TRBJ1-6	TGTGCCAGCAGCTCATCGACAGGGGGTTCACCCCTCCACTTT	CASSSSTGGSPLHF
-	TRBV11-2	many	TRBJ1-1	TGTGCCAGCAGCCTGATACAGGACAGTAAAGCTTTCTTT	CASSLIQDSKAFF
TRBD1	TRBV28	many	TRBJ2-7	TGTGCCAGCAGCGGCGGACAGGGACCACCCTACGAGCAGTACTTC	CASSGGQGPPYEQYF
-	TRBV24-1	few	TRBJ2-3	TGTGCCACCAGCCCGAGAAGGGAAAGCACAGATACGCAGTATTTT	CATSPRRESTDTQYF
-	TRBV6-1	-	TRBJ2-7	TGTGCCAGCAGTGAAGGGGACTGGCTCGAGCAGTACTTC	CASSEGDWLEQYF
-	TRBV6-4	many	TRBJ1-2	TGTGCCAGCAGTGACGTCTTCCTTCGGGACAACTATGGCTACACCTTC	CASSDVFLRDNYGYTF
-	TRBV10-3	-	TRBJ1-3	TGTGCCATCAAGAAGGGCTCTGGAAACACCATATATTTT	CAIKKGSGNTIYF
-	TRBV6-1	few	TRBJ1-2	TGTGCCAGCAGACCAACAGGGATCAGAGGCTACACCTTC	CASRPTGIRGYTF
-	TRBV5-1	once	TRBJ2-7	TGCGCCAGCAGCTTGGACTCCGCCGGGACCACGGCCTACGAGCAGTACTTC	CASSLDSAGTTAYEQYF
-	TRBV5-5	many	TRBJ1-2	TGTGCCAGCAGCTCCTCTCCGCTAGGCTACACCTTC	CASSSSPLGYTF
-	TRBV6-5	few	TRBJ1-2	TGTGCCAGCAGTTACGGGGACACAGGCTATGGCTACACCTTC	CASSYGDTGYGYTF
-	TRBV29-1	few	TRBJ2-7	TGCAGCGTTGAGAATGCCTACGAGCAGTACTTC	CSVENAYEQYF
TRBD1	TRBV12-3/TRBV12-4	many	TRBJ2-1	TGTGCCAGCAGTTTAAGGGACAGGGGGCTGGACGAGCAGTTCTTC	CASSLRDRGLDEQFF